The source of this TCR beta chain is a study of OX40 agonist ivuxolimab in advanced cancers. The wider study: Treatment received earlier with anti-PD-1, anti-PD-L1 or anti-CTLA-4 agents was allowed, and under 50% had some. Whole-study results and caveats: Clones of CD4+ and CD8+ blood T cells grew by week 6 at doses of 0.1 to 3.0 mg/kg.

In the case of this clone: Its antigen is not known.

The data were produced by immunoSEQ multiplex PCR, yet TCRdb's version contains in-frame clones alone and is incomplete. The data show 70,000 to 80,000 clones, roughly 94% seen once. The TCR was taken from an adult with an advanced solid tumor such as melanoma, head and neck, liver or kidney cancer. The sample in question was CD4+ or CD8+ T cells sorted from blood, obtained in a trial of the OX40 agonist ivuxolimab.

The CDR3 here is CASSQETLYGYTF. CDR3 nucleotides: TGCGCCAGCAGCCAAGAGACTCTCTATGGCTACACCTTC. The chain is built from TRBV4-1 and TRBJ1-2; the D is unclear. Germline assignment: CDR1 MGHRA and CDR2 YSYEKL. The CDR3 sequence is 13 residues long. With 0 bases removed from V and 4 bases from J, the gap between germline ends came to 6 bases.